The TCR beta chain under discussion was sequenced for a study of beta chain features in type 1 diabetes. Study-level findings and limits: Shortening that was moderate but significant affected the TCRB CDR3s of Type 1 diabetes patients in all four CD4+ subsets. A pattern of fewer insertions and more deletions at VDJ junctions was seen in type 1 diabetes patients.

In the case of this clone: What it binds is unknown.

Expressed TCRB transcripts were sequenced, since all the RNA that had been isolated was reverse transcribed. The table came from immunoSEQ multiplex PCR; TCRdb's copy has only in-frame clones and leaves some out. In the table there are around 600,000 clones, about an eighth of which are singletons. The germline V and J ends were trimmed by 6 bases and 1 base, with 12 bases remaining between them. CDR1 SQVTM and CDR2 ANQGSEA come from the germline V gene. CDR3 size: 13 residues. This chain connects TRBV29-1 to TRBJ2-5; D is possibly TRBD2 (5 bases). The clonotype originates from a man aged 25 to 40 with type 1 diabetes. Input material: naive CD4+ T cells from blood. In DNA form, the CDR3 reads TGCAGCGTCGCCGCGGGCAGCCAAGAGACCCAGTACTTC. The encoded protein is CSVAAGSQETQYF.